The T cell receptor (beta chain) under discussion was sequenced for a study of cytomegalovirus exposure and HLA in healthy donors. The overall study: Earlier sequencing of 150 million to 200 million T cells yielded 95 million to 120 million unique TCR beta sequences.

60 Vbeta and 13 Jbeta primers were used in PCR. TCRdb keeps only in-frame clones here, not all; method: immunoSEQ multiplex PCR. This sample has about 120,000 clones, with about 75% found just once. CDR3 length: 14 amino acids. The ends were cut back, 1 base at V and 2 bases at J, with 5 bases in the middle. Germline V gives CDR1 SGHDN, CDR2 FVKESK. This sequence was found in a man in his fifties or sixties in good health and CMV-seropositive. The sample taken for sequencing was PBMCs. The genes are TRBV14 and TRBJ2-2; D uncertain. The CDR3 reads CASSQVLNTGELFF. CDR3 nucleotides: TGTGCCAGCAGCCAAGTGCTAAACACCGGGGAGCTGTTTTTT.